This T cell receptor beta chain appears in the sequencing data of a study of shared clonotypes between healthy human individuals (dated by TCRdb to the early 2020s). Looking at the study overall: Two women and three men aged 18 to 49 years were included in the cohort. For each donor, three plates each were used for CD4 naive and CD4 memory, two plates were used for CD8 naive, and one plate was used for CD8 memory. To estimate repertoire size and how much clonotypes are shared between individuals, the study performed deep sequencing of blood TCR repertoires from five healthy adults. Libraries were prepared and TCR repertoires were sequenced by different laboratories using diverse techniques, in order to increase sequencing depth and limit assay-specific biases. Between about 0.8 and 9 billion PBMCs per donor were obtained by leukapheresis.

This clone has only a few counts. This receptor's antigen is unknown. The sample holds no much larger clone one base away, and base qualities are not on file. Other nucleotide sequences from this sample produce the same CDR3. Donors were healthy HIV-negative adults with no recently reported acute infections or vaccinations. Every donor was a Caucasian adult living in Nashville, Tennessee, USA. CD4+ T cells were enriched through magnetic negative selection, after which naive cells were positively selected on CD45RA and the remaining negative fraction served as the memory subset. After blood collection by leukapheresis, PBMCs were isolated using Ficoll-Histopaque density gradient centrifugation and then cryopreserved in the vapor phase of liquid nitrogen. Analytical flow cytometry was used to check the purity and quantity of each magnetically sorted T cell population. From each sorted fraction, genomic DNA was isolated and quantified by UV absorbance on a Nanodrop 2000c.

TCR CDR3 regions were amplified from genomic DNA by multiplex PCR using the deep immunoSEQ assay. Extracted genomic DNA from each cell subset was distributed evenly across all wells of several immunoSEQ 96-well plates, and each plate was treated as a replicate. For sorted subsets, around 200 ng genomic DNA, equal to about 30,000 T cell genomes, was loaded into each replicate PCR. Purified libraries were measured with a Qubit 3.0 fluorometer, size-checked on a Bioanalyzer 2100, and measured again with the KAPA Library Quantification kit. Every immunoSEQ 96-well plate was sequenced on a separate single-read 150-cycle Illumina NextSeq 550 flow cell. On the study's bioinformatics: Because only junctional sequences without quality scores were contained in the immunoSEQ output, filtering matching that applied to full-length reads could not be performed. Sequences were annotated with PyIR, a Python wrapper for IgBLAST v1.9, using IMGT germline references to assign V/J genes and CDR3. Reads were filtered out if the reads had weak V/J assignments (E-value above 1e-6), no CDR3, stop codons, out-of-frame junctions, or ambiguous translated residues. V3J clonotypes were defined as sequences sharing the same inferred V gene, J gene, and CDR3 amino acid sequence. Percentage overlap between repertoires was calculated by dividing the number of shared unique clonotypes by the size of the smaller repertoire. Repertoire richness was assessed with RTK rarefaction, the Chao1 estimator, and Recon v2.1 estimates of unobserved clonotypes. OLGA was used to compute generation probabilities for all TCRbeta clonotypes that the gDNA method yielded from a handful of donors. The immuneACCESS repertoire file appears here via TCRdb, limited to in-frame rearrangements. These files lack a portion of the clones; in checked studies, under half of the deficit traces to unresolved V genes, and the cause of the others is not known. The D gene and trimming were derived from the DNA, and the V and J assignments and clone size from that table. This sample holds roughly 2.2 million clones; 90% to 95% were observed only once. The ten largest clones add up to 0.35% to 0.45% of the sample.

The CDR3 covers 12 residues, taking in both the cysteine and the phenylalanine. CDR3 DNA only is kept here, 36 bases in frame from base 1. For CDR1 and CDR2, the germline V gene lists MNHEY and SVGAGI. A distance of 4 bases separates the germline ends of V and J, which lose 2 bases and 3 bases respectively. Here is what the overall study found, with its caveats: Sharing across a handful of donors was observed for around 5% of naive CD4, over 3% of naive CD8, 2% to 2.5% of memory CD4, and about 0.39% of memory CD8 clonotypes. Only blood was sampled, and tissue TCR repertoires likely differ from those in blood. Compared with non-shared clonotypes, clonotypes shared by all four sorted-subset donors had higher generation probabilities. The small number of donors limited the genetic and exposure-history diversity represented. Even with the large sequencing depth, rarefaction of the sorted-subset datasets indicated that sequencing was incomplete. Larger estimated clonotype richness was generally found for naive subsets than for memory subsets. Pairwise subsampling led to the expectation that sequencing depth would affect the degree of clonotype sharing among donors.

The chain is assembled from TRBV6-5 and TRBJ1-2, with the D gene uncertain. The sample comprised naive CD4+ T cells from PBMCs. The cell subset or site label here, explained by the study, means: CD45RA+ positively selected. The TCR sequence derives from a young man in good health. Some clones in this sample may be carry-over from other donors' samples. The nucleotides are TGTGCCAGCAGTTACAGGGACTATGGCTACACCTTC. Its protein is CASSYRDYGYTF.